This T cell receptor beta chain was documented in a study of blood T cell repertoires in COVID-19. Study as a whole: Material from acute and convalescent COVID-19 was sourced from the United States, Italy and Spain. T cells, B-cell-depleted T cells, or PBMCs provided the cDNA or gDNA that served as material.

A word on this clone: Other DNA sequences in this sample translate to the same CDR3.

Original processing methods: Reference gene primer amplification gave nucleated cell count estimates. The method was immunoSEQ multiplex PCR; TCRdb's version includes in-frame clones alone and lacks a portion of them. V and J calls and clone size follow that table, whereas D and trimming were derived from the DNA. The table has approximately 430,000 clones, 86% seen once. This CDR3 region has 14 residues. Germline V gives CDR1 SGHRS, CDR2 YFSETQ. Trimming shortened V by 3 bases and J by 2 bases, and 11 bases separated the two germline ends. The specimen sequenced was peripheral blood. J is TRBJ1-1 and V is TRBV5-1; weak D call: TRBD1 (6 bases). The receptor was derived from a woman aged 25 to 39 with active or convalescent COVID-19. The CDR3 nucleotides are TGCGCCAGCAGCTCAGGACAGCCAAACACTGAAGCTTTCTTT. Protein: CASSSGQPNTEAFF.